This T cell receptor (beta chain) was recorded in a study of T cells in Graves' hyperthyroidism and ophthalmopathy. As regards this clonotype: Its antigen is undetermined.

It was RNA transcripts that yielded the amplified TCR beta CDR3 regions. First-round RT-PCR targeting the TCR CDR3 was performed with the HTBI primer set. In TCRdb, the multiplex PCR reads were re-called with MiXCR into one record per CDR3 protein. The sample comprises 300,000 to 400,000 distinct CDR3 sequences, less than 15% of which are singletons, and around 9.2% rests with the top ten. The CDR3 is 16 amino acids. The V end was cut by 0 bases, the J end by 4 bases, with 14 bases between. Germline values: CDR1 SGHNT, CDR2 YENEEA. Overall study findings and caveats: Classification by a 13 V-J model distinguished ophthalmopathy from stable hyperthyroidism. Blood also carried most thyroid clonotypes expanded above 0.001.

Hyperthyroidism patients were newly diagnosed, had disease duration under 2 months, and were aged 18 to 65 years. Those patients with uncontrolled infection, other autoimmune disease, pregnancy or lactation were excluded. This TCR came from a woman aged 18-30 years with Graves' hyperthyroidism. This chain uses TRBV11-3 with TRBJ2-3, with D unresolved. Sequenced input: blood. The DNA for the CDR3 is TGTGCCAGCAGCTTAGAACAAGAGAGGTTTCCAGATACGCAGTATTTT. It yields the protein CASSLEQERFPDTQYF.